A selection of T cell receptor beta chains follows, all from one sample in a study of blood T cell repertoires in COVID-19. Generated by immunoSEQ multiplex PCR, the TCRdb table keeps only in-frame clones and is missing some. Among approximately 300,000 clones listed, 86% were seen once. Sequencing was performed on peripheral blood. Receptors were obtained from a woman aged 45-65 years with acute or convalescent COVID-19. The CDR3 runs from the conserved cysteine through the conserved F or W. Each record gives: clone size, D gene, V gene, J gene, CDR3 length, CDR3 protein, CDR3 DNA. The D gene is left open where the match is weak. For some rows the clone size is stated as once, few or many, or as a class when expanded; others skip it.

.,TRBD2,TRBV2,TRBJ2-4,14,CASSEQGGENIQYF,TGTGCCAGCAGTGAACAGGGAGGGGAAAACATTCAGTACTTC
.,TRBD1,TRBV2,TRBJ1-6,14,CASIGGQRYSPLHF,TGTGCCAGCATTGGGGGACAGCGGTATTCACCCCTCCACTTT
.,TRBD1,TRBV6-4,TRBJ2-7,13,CASGRDRPYEQYF,TGTGCCAGCGGCCGGGACAGACCCTACGAGCAGTACTTC
.,TRBD1,TRBV24-1,TRBJ2-7,15,CATSDWAGGFYEQYF,TGTGCCACCAGTGATTGGGCAGGGGGATTCTACGAGCAGTACTTC
.,.,TRBV6-2/TRBV6-3,TRBJ2-5,16,CASSPPSLQVPETQYF,TGTGCCAGCAGTCCCCCGAGCCTACAGGTTCCAGAGACCCAGTACTTC
.,TRBD2,TRBV7-2,TRBJ2-5,18,CASSLGLGLAGRKETQYF,TGTGCCAGCAGCTTAGGGTTAGGGCTAGCGGGGCGAAAAGAGACCCAGTACTTC
.,TRBD2,TRBV7-2,TRBJ2-1,13,CASSPTSGYEQFF,TGTGCCAGCAGTCCAACTAGCGGGTACGAGCAGTTCTTC
once,.,TRBV18,TRBJ1-1,14,CASSLTTGYTEAFF,TGTGCCAGCTCACTGACGACAGGTTACACTGAAGCTTTCTTT
.,.,TRBV28,TRBJ2-5,13,CASSLRGSETQYF,TGTGCCAGCAGTCTTAGAGGGTCAGAGACCCAGTACTTC
once,.,TRBV4-2,TRBJ2-6,16,CASSQGNRAGANVLTF,TGTGCCAGCAGCCAGGGTAACAGGGCTGGGGCCAACGTCCTGACTTTC
.,TRBD2,TRBV7-2,TRBJ2-7,16,CASSLALGGGAAEQYF,TGTGCCAGCAGCTTAGCCCTGGGCGGGGGGGCGGCCGAGCAGTACTTC
.,TRBD1,TRBV2,TRBJ2-7,14,CASNPRTGAYEQYF,TGTGCCAGCAATCCTAGGACAGGAGCCTACGAGCAGTACTTC
.,.,TRBV18,TRBJ1-4,16,CASSPSSTATNEKLFF,TGTGCCAGCTCACCCTCCTCGACTGCAACTAATGAAAAACTGTTTTTT
.,TRBD2,TRBV7-9,TRBJ2-1,18,CASRTSGGLGSSYNEQFF,TGTGCCAGCAGAACTAGCGGGGGGTTGGGAAGCTCCTACAATGAGCAGTTCTTC
.,TRBD2,TRBV9,TRBJ2-5,15,CASSATSGRGETQYF,TGTGCCAGCAGCGCGACTAGCGGGAGGGGGGAGACCCAGTACTTC
.,.,TRBV19,TRBJ1-4,12,CASSIAVEKLFF,TGTGCCAGTAGTATCGCAGTAGAAAAACTGTTTTTT
.,.,TRBV5-1,TRBJ2-3,14,CASSLEGVGDTQYF,TGCGCCAGCAGCTTGGAGGGGGTTGGAGATACGCAGTATTTT
.,TRBD1,TRBV24-1,TRBJ2-7,15,CATSESGTGANEQYF,TGTGCCACCAGTGAGTCCGGGACAGGGGCCAACGAGCAGTACTTC
few,.,TRBV19,TRBJ2-1,15,CASNPQGGSFYEQFF,TGTGCCAGTAACCCCCAGGGAGGCAGTTTCTATGAGCAGTTCTTC
.,TRBD2,TRBV7-2,TRBJ2-1,18,CASSLEALLAGGDNEQFF,TGTGCCAGCAGCTTAGAGGCCCTACTAGCGGGAGGAGACAATGAGCAGTTCTTC
few,TRBD1,TRBV7-8,TRBJ1-5,16,CASSSQTGALNQPQHF,TGTGCCAGCAGCTCTCAGACAGGGGCCTTAAATCAGCCCCAGCATTTT
.,.,TRBV2,TRBJ2-5,13,CASSEQIFETQYF,TGTGCCAGCAGTGAGCAGATCTTTGAGACCCAGTACTTC
.,.,TRBV19,TRBJ2-4,16,CASWGTGVRGKNIQYF,TGTGCCAGTTGGGGGACGGGGGTGAGAGGCAAAAACATTCAGTACTTC
.,TRBD1,TRBV28,TRBJ1-5,17,CASTPFFIGTGNQPQHF,TGTGCCAGCACCCCTTTTTTTATAGGGACAGGGAATCAGCCCCAGCATTTT
.,.,TRBV30,TRBJ1-5,14,CAWSPRTVNQPQHF,TGTGCCTGGAGTCCTCGGACAGTAAATCAGCCCCAGCATTTT
few,TRBD2,TRBV19,TRBJ2-3,16,CASSPGLAHSTDTQYF,TGTGCCAGTAGTCCAGGACTAGCGCACAGCACAGATACGCAGTATTTT
few,TRBD2,TRBV29-1,TRBJ2-3,16,CSVGLAGGFFTDTQYF,TGCAGCGTTGGACTAGCGGGAGGTTTCTTCACAGATACGCAGTATTTT
.,.,TRBV7-3,TRBJ1-2,14,CASSTQGGALGYTF,TGTGCCAGCAGCACCCAAGGGGGGGCTCTGGGCTACACCTTC
.,TRBD1,TRBV28,TRBJ2-7,15,CASRDRGQGAYEQYF,TGTGCCAGCAGGGATCGGGGACAGGGGGCTTACGAGCAGTACTTC
.,TRBD1,TRBV7-8,TRBJ1-2,13,CASSLDRGDGYTF,TGTGCCAGCAGCTTAGACAGGGGCGATGGCTACACCTTC
.,TRBD1,TRBV18,TRBJ1-5,15,CASSPRDRANQPQHF,TGTGCCAGCTCACCAAGGGACAGGGCAAATCAGCCCCAGCATTTT
.,TRBD1,TRBV28,TRBJ2-1,11,CASRKQGEQFF,TGTGCCAGCAGGAAACAGGGGGAGCAGTTCTTC
.,.,TRBV24-1,TRBJ2-1,15,CATSDRDSSYNEQFF,TGTGCCACCAGTGACAGGGATAGCTCCTACAATGAGCAGTTCTTC
.,TRBD2,TRBV7-9,TRBJ2-1,18,CASSLVVSGTSGSNEQFF,TGTGCCAGCAGCCTAGTAGTTTCCGGGACTAGCGGGAGCAATGAGCAGTTCTTC
.,TRBD2,TRBV20-1,TRBJ2-1,14,CSASSGGGPREQFF,TGCAGTGCTAGTAGCGGGGGAGGGCCTCGTGAGCAGTTCTTC
.,TRBD1,TRBV28,TRBJ1-1,15,CASSSPLTGVTEAFF,TGTGCCAGCAGCTCTCCTTTGACAGGGGTCACTGAAGCTTTCTTT
once,.,TRBV3-1/TRBV3-2,TRBJ2-1,14,CASSQEVGAGEQFF,TGTGCCAGCAGCCAAGAGGTGGGGGCCGGTGAGCAGTTCTTC
.,.,TRBV7-2,TRBJ2-1,15,CASSLALAIGNEQFF,TGTGCCAGCAGCTTAGCGCTAGCGATAGGGAATGAGCAGTTCTTC
.,.,TRBV28,TRBJ1-3,16,CASSVPGYTDGNTIYF,TGTGCCAGCAGTGTACCAGGTTACACGGATGGAAACACCATATATTTT
.,.,TRBV28,TRBJ2-2,15,CASSPRTANTGELFF,TGTGCCAGCAGTCCAAGGACAGCGAACACCGGGGAGCTGTTTTTT
few,.,TRBV28,TRBJ2-5,15,CASSLGGVLSGTQYF,TGTGCCAGCAGTTTAGGAGGGGTTCTCTCCGGGACCCAGTACTTC
.,.,TRBV28,TRBJ2-7,15,CASSFSQGSFYEQYF,TGTGCCAGCAGTTTTTCCCAGGGATCTTTCTACGAGCAGTACTTC
few,.,TRBV5-1,TRBJ2-1,13,CASSPGQNNEQFF,TGCGCCAGCAGCCCTGGACAAAACAATGAGCAGTTCTTC
.,.,TRBV7-3,TRBJ2-2,15,CASSKEQGLNGELFF,TGTGCCAGCAGCAAAGAACAGGGTCTTAACGGGGAGCTGTTTTTT